What follows are 14 T cell receptor beta chains derived from one specimen sequenced in a study of blood T cell repertoires in COVID-19. The protocol was immunoSEQ multiplex PCR, while the TCRdb copy is restricted to in-frame clones and leaves out a portion. This table has over 250,000 clones, 70% to 85% appearing once. Sequenced: peripheral blood. The receptors were gathered from a human donor with COVID-19, enrolled during active disease. The donor label of this sample is uncertain.

The chain links TRBV5-4 to TRBJ2-1, with D possibly TRBD2 on 5 matching bases. The germline V gene encodes CDR1 SGHNT and CDR2 YYREEE (reference sequence). V lost 0 bases, J lost 6 bases, and 16 bases lay in between. CDR3 length equals 16 residues. The CDR3 loop is CASSLDGDFVSNEQFF. CDR3 DNA: TGTGCCAGCAGCTTGGACGGGGATTTTGTTTCCAATGAGCAGTTCTTC.

This clone was observed a single time. This chain connects TRBV3-1 (or the pseudogene TRBV3-2) to TRBJ2-6, with a weak D call TRBD1 (5 bases). CDR1 is LGHDT, CDR2 YNNKEL, per germline (reference sequence). The V and J ends lost 4 bases and 13 bases respectively, with 11 bases between them. The CDR3 is 12 amino acids. This chain's CDR3 is CASSLPAGVLTF. In nucleotides, the CDR3 is TGTGCCAGCAGCCTCCCCGCAGGGGTCCTGACTTTC.

The J gene is TRBJ2-2, the V gene TRBV19; D ambiguous. CDR3 size: 15 residues. The ends were cut back, 3 bases at V and 6 bases at J, with 14 bases in the middle. CDR1 is LNHDA, CDR2 SQIVND, per germline (reference sequence). CDR3 DNA sequence: TGTGCCAGTAGTATGGCGAGCGCGGTGGCCGGGGAGCTGTTTTTT. This sequence encodes CASSMASAVAGELFF.

The chain is built from TRBV5-1 and TRBJ1-2, with 9 positions matching TRBD1. The CDR3 is 13 amino acids. The junction had 13 bases not matched to a gene; V was cut back by 6 bases and J by 13 bases. The germline CDR1 and CDR2 sequences are SGHRS and YFSETQ. The CDR3 protein is CASTLDRGANRTF. In DNA, the CDR3 is TGCGCCAGCACCCTGGACAGGGGTGCTAATCGCACCTTC.

The chain recombines TRBV30 with TRBJ1-5; D is perhaps TRBD1 (5 bases). Trimming took off 7 bases at V and 5 bases at J, with 18 bases between the two ends. This CDR3 has 14 residues. The V gene's germline CDR1 is GTSNPN and CDR2 SVGIG (reference sequence). CDR3 DNA sequence: TGTGCCTACCAGGAAAAACAGGATTATCAGCCCCAGCATTTT. Its protein product is CAYQEKQDYQPQHF.

This clone appeared a single time. The chain carries TRBV9 and TRBJ2-5; 12 bases align to TRBD2. Trimming at V came to 3 bases and at J to 5 bases, leaving 5 bases not matched to a gene. Germline V gene data show CDR1 as SGDLS and CDR2 as YYNGEE. The CDR3 is 15 amino acids. CDR3 in amino acids: CASSALAGGWETQYF. The CDR3 nucleotides read TGTGCCAGCAGCGCACTAGCGGGAGGCTGGGAGACCCAGTACTTC.

The V call is TRBV15, the J call TRBJ2-7; D is possibly TRBD2 (6 bases). V was trimmed by 5 bases and J by 2 bases, leaving 16 bases between them. CDR1 is LNHNV and CDR2 is YYDKDF in the germline V gene (reference sequence). The CDR3 contains 15 residues. CDR3 nucleotides: TGTGCCACCAGCGGATCTAGGAGCGGGCCCTACGAGCAGTACTTC. This encodes CATSGSRSGPYEQYF.

The V and J genes are TRBV28 and TRBJ2-7; 13 bases fit TRBD2. CDR3 length equals 15 residues. V gave up 7 bases and J gave up 1 base; unmatched junction bases: 4. The germline V gene has CDR1 MDHEN and CDR2 SYDVKM. The CDR3 region has the DNA TGTGCCAGCATTCCACTAGCGGGAGGGTCCTACGAGCAGTACTTC. Translated: CASIPLAGGSYEQYF.

The gene calls are TRBV3-1 (or the pseudogene TRBV3-2) and TRBJ2-1, with no clear D. CDR1 and CDR2 (germline): LGHDT, YNNKEL (reference sequence). Trimming cost V 0 bases and J 6 bases, with 9 bases left between them. The CDR3 consists of 14 residues. The CDR3 is CASSQEALLNEQFF. The CDR3 DNA is TGTGCCAGCAGCCAAGAGGCTCTCCTCAATGAGCAGTTCTTC.

This clone was detected a few times. The chain combines TRBV24-1 with TRBJ2-7; D is unclear. The CDR3 loop spans 13 amino acids. Deletions cut 2 bases from V and 2 bases from J, with 6 bases between. Looked up from germline, CDR1 is KGHDR and CDR2 is SFDVKD. For the CDR3, the DNA is TGTGCCACCAGTGATTCACATGCCTACGAGCAGTACTTC. It encodes CATSDSHAYEQYF.

The rearrangement links TRBV11-3 to TRBJ2-1; possible D gene TRBD1, 6 bases. This CDR3 is built from 14 residues. From germline, CDR1 is SGHNT and CDR2 YENEEA. V lost 5 bases and J lost 4, with 12 bases in between. CDR3 nucleotide sequence: TGTGCCAGCAGCCCAAGGACAGAATACAATGAGCAGTTCTTC. Translating gives CASSPRTEYNEQFF.

The CDR3 sequence is CASGGSGSIGGEQYF. CDR3 DNA sequence: TGTGCCAGCGGGGGGAGCGGGAGTATAGGAGGCGAGCAGTACTTC. V gene TRBV2 combines with J gene TRBJ2-7; TRBD2 aligns across 8 bases. This CDR3 is built from 15 residues. V shed 8 bases and J 6 bases; nucleotides not matched to a gene: 15. Germline values: CDR1 SNHLY, CDR2 FYNNEI.

The V and J genes are TRBV28 and TRBJ2-3; a possible D gene is TRBD2 (6 bases). CDR1 and CDR2 from the germline V gene are MDHEN and SYDVKM. V lost 6 bases to trimming and J lost 2 bases, with 12 bases between them. This CDR3 is built from 14 residues. CDR3 bases: TGTGCCAGCAGGTCAGCGGGTCCCACAGATACGCAGTATTTT. Amino acids: CASRSAGPTDTQYF.

The J gene is TRBJ2-1, the V gene TRBV5-6; perhaps TRBD2 as D (5 bases). The CDR3 extends over 17 amino acids. Trimming removed 0 bases at V and 10 bases at J, with 23 bases between. CDR1 and CDR2 (germline): SGHDT, YYEEEE. The CDR3 DNA sequence: TGTGCCAGCAGCTTGGATATCACGTCTACCTCACGGGAAGAGCAGTTCTTC. Its protein product is CASSLDITSTSREEQFF.